These T cell receptor beta chains were read from a single sample in a study of T cell clusters in autoimmune cytopenias. Reanalyzing the multiplex PCR reads, TCRdb keeps one entry per CDR3 protein, without DNA. This sample's clone table lists approximately 5,000 distinct CDR3 sequences. The same sample was also studied in work on T cell repertoires in aging, cancer and after chemotherapy.

Sequenced: peripheral blood. The receptors were gathered from a human donor in good health. CDR3s include the opening cysteine and the closing phenylalanine or tryptophan. Each record gives: J gene, V gene, clone size, CDR3 protein. Clone size is not always given. Where it is, it says once, few, many or a class for expanded clones.

>TRBJ1-1|TRBV6-5|-
CASSLEGYIRDGAFF
>TRBJ1-2|TRBV12-3/TRBV12-4|-
CASSLAQGEGYTF
>TRBJ1-2|TRBV6-5|medium-sized
CASSYSRALNYGYTF
>TRBJ2-7|TRBV5-1|-
CASSRRQGGGEQYF
>TRBJ2-3|TRBV15|-
CATSSLSSGRAGTDTQYF
>TRBJ2-7|TRBV7-6|-
CASSPKVAGNSYEQYF
>TRBJ2-6|TRBV10-3|-
CAISTDNSGANVLTF
>TRBJ1-1|TRBV7-9|-
CASSWDSYTEAFF
>TRBJ2-3|TRBV12-3/TRBV12-4|-
CASSFGTNPTSTDTQYF
>TRBJ2-7|TRBV6-2/TRBV6-3|-
CASSSLSRAGVYEQYF
>TRBJ2-4|TRBV28|-
CASRAPEQGSNIQYF
>TRBJ1-2|TRBV27|-
CASSPKSWLGYTF
>TRBJ2-5|TRBV12-3/TRBV12-4|medium-sized
CASSLISGDETQYF
>TRBJ2-2|TRBV19|medium-sized
CASTKTASGELFF
>TRBJ1-2|TRBV18|-
CASSPRTADGYTF
>TRBJ2-7|TRBV4-1|-
CASSPIGFDEQYF
>TRBJ2-3|TRBV5-4|-
CASSTRQGTSTDTQYF
>TRBJ2-5|TRBV5-6|-
CASSSRLAGVAETQYF
>TRBJ2-1|TRBV5-6|medium-sized
CASSLDPGLFNEQFF
>TRBJ2-1|TRBV6-2/TRBV6-3|-
CASSYQDRNYNEQFF
>TRBJ2-7|TRBV12-3/TRBV12-4|-
CASSFGRTTLSSYEQYF
>TRBJ2-5|TRBV19|medium-sized
CASSLGGRETQYF
>TRBJ2-1|TRBV30|-
CAWSVLGLDVDEQFF
>TRBJ2-1|TRBV27|medium-sized
CASSPASGSYNEQFF
>TRBJ1-2|TRBV27|-
CASRPLGTGHGYTF
>TRBJ2-5|TRBV19|medium-sized
CASSTLSTGLQETQYF
>TRBJ2-1|TRBV29-1|medium-sized
CSVEAARSNYNEQFF
>TRBJ2-1|TRBV18|medium-sized
CASSPRDRGYNEQFF
>TRBJ2-3|TRBV5-4|medium-sized
CASSAGQGSDTQYF
>TRBJ1-6|TRBV5-6|-
CASSLYLPGTGGSPLHF
>TRBJ2-1|TRBV18|-
CASSPQTGVEQFF
>TRBJ2-2|TRBV24-1|medium-sized
CATSDLTGGRNTGELFF
>TRBJ2-3|TRBV11-1|-
CASSSPPGQGTDTQYF
>TRBJ1-4|TRBV7-9|-
CASSLDWDTYNEKLFF
>TRBJ2-2|TRBV27|medium-sized
CASSFPRDRGAGELFF
>TRBJ1-1|TRBV6-6|-
CASSWTGIKNTEAFF
>TRBJ1-1|TRBV19|medium-sized
CASSDRLNTEAFF
>TRBJ1-1|TRBV10-3|-
CAIKRGGNTEAFF
>TRBJ2-3|TRBV6-5|medium-sized
CASSTRDRDTDTQYF
>TRBJ1-5|TRBV18|-
CASSDGGGVQPQHF
>TRBJ2-2|TRBV11-1|-
CASSLNYFRGRQNTGELFF
>TRBJ2-2|TRBV13|medium-sized
CASSLFELAGLNTGELFF
>TRBJ2-5|TRBV27|-
CASSLLKTSGGGETQYF
>TRBJ2-1|TRBV18|-
CASSPPGEGPYNEQFF
>TRBJ1-5|TRBV19|medium-sized
CASMPQGVQPQHF
>TRBJ1-2|TRBV12-3/TRBV12-4|-
CASSLSAVHYGYTF